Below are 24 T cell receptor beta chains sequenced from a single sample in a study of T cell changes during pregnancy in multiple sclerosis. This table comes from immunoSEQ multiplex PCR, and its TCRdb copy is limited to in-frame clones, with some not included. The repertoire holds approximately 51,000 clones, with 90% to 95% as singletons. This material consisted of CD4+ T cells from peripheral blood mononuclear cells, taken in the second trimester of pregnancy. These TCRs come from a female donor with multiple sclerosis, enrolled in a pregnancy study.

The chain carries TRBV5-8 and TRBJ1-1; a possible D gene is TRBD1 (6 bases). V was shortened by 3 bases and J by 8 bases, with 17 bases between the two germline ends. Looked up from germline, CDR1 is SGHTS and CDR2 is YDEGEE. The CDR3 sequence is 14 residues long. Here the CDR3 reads CASSSTGSTAEAFF. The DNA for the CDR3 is TGTGCCAGCAGCTCCACAGGGAGTACGGCCGAAGCTTTCTTT.

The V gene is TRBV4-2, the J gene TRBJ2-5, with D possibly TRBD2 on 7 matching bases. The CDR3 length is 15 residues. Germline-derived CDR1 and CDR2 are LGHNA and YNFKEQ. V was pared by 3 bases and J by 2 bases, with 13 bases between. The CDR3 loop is CASSHPGGRQETQYF. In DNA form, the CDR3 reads TGTGCCAGCAGCCACCCCGGGGGGCGGCAAGAGACCCAGTACTTC.

CDR3 nucleotides: TGCGCCAGCAGTCTAGCCGGGACAGGGGCTATGCAGCCCCAGCATTTT. This translates into CASSLAGTGAMQPQHF. This chain links TRBV23-1 with TRBJ1-5; 10 bases are a match to TRBD1. TRBV23-1 is known as an ORF, though its function is uncertain. After removal of 4 bases from V and 7 bases from J, the junction contained 10 bases not matched to a gene. This CDR3 spans 16 amino acids.

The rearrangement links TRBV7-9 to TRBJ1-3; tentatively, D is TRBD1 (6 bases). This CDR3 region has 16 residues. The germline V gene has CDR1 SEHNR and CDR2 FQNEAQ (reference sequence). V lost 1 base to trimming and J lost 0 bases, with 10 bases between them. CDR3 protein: CASSLGQVASGNTIYF. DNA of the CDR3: TGTGCCAGCAGCTTAGGACAGGTCGCCTCTGGAAACACCATATATTTT.

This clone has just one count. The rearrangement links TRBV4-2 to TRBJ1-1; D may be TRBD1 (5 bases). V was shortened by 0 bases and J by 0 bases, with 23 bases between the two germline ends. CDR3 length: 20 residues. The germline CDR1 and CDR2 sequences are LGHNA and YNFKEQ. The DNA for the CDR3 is TGTGCCAGCAGCCAAGAGGTTTCTGGCAGGGTGTCAGGAATGAACACTGAAGCTTTCTTT. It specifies CASSQEVSGRVSGMNTEAFF.

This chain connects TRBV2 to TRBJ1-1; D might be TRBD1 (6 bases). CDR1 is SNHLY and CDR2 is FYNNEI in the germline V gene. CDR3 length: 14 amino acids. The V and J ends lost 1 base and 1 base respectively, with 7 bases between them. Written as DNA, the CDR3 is TGTGCCAGCAGTGAAGGGGGGCGGAACACTGAAGCTTTCTTT. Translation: CASSEGGRNTEAFF.

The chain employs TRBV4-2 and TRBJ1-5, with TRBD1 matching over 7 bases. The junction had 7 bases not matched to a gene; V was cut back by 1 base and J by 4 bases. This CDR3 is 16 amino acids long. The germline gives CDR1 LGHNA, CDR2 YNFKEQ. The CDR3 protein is CASSQVRGDSNQPQHF. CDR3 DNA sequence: TGTGCCAGCAGCCAAGTCCGAGGGGACAGTAATCAGCCCCAGCATTTT.

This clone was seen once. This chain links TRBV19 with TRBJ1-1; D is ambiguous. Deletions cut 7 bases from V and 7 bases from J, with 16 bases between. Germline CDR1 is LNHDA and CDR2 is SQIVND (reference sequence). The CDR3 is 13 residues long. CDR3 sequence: CASKWRDNGEAFF. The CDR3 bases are TGTGCCAGTAAATGGCGGGATAATGGTGAAGCTTTCTTT.

In DNA, the CDR3 is TGTGCCAGCAGCTCAGGCGTTACTCCCCCCCCTACGAAGCAGTACTTC. Encoded protein: CASSSGVTPPPTKQYF. This chain joins TRBV7-2 and TRBJ2-7; no clear D gene. This CDR3 has 16 amino acids. V shed 4 bases and J shed 8 bases, with 24 bases lying between them. Germline-derived CDR1 and CDR2 are SGHTA and FQGNSA.

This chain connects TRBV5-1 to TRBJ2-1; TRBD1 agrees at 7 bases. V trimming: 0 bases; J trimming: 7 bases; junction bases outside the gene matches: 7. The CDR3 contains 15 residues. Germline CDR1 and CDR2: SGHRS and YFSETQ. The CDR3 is CASSLEGAVGNEQFF. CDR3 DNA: TGCGCCAGCAGCTTGGAGGGGGCCGTTGGTAATGAGCAGTTCTTC.

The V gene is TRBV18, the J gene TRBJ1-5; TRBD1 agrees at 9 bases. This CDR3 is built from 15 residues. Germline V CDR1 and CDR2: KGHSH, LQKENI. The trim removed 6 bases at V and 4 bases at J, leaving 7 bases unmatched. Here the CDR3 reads CASSYDRGSNQPQHF. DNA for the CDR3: TGTGCCAGCTCTTATGACAGGGGGTCGAATCAGCCCCAGCATTTT.

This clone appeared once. The CDR3 region is CASSQAGGGARTDTQYF. Written as DNA, the CDR3 is TGTGCCAGCAGCCAAGCTGGCGGGGGGGCCAGGACAGATACGCAGTATTTT. The genes are TRBV14 and TRBJ2-3; 9 bases match TRBD2. The V gene's germline CDR1 is SGHDN and CDR2 FVKESK. This CDR3 is built from 17 residues. V shed 1 base, J shed 3 bases, and the junction held 8 bases outside the gene matches.

As DNA, the CDR3 is TGTGCCAGCTCAAGTGTCGGGACTAGCGGGGCTGGCAATGAGCAGTTCTTC. Its translation is CASSSVGTSGAGNEQFF. The rearrangement uses TRBV18 and TRBJ2-1, with 13 bases fitting TRBD2. Germline V CDR1 and CDR2: KGHSH, LQKENI. The CDR3 spans 17 residues. Trimming at V came to 5 bases and at J to 6 bases, leaving 10 bases not matched to a gene.

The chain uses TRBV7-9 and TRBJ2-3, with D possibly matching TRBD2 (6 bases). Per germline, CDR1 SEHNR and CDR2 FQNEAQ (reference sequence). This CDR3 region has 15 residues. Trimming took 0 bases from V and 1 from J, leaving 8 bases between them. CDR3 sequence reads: CASSLAPGGTDTQYF. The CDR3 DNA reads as TGTGCCAGCAGCTTAGCACCGGGGGGCACAGATACGCAGTATTTT.

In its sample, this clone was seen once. DNA of the CDR3: TGTGCCTGGGGAGGGGATAGTTCACCCCTCCACTTT. Its translation: CAWGGDSSPLHF. The V gene is TRBV30, the J gene TRBJ1-6; D is perhaps TRBD1 (5 bases). Germline V gene lookup returns CDR1 GTSNPN and CDR2 SVGIG (reference sequence). V lost 5 bases and J lost 9, with 11 bases in between. The CDR3 runs to 12 residues. Full variable domain (remainder filled in from reference TRBV30 and TRBJ1-6): SQTIHQWPATLVQPVGSPLSLECTVEGTSNPNLYWYRQAAGRGLQLLFYSVGIGQISSEVPQNLSASRPQDRQFILSSKKLLLSDSGFYLCAWGGDSSPLHFGNGTRLTVT.

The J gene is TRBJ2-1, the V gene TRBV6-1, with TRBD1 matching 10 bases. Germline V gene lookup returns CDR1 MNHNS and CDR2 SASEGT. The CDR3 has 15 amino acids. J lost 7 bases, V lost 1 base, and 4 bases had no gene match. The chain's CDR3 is CASSEGTGGGNEQFF. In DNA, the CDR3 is TGTGCCAGCAGTGAAGGGACAGGGGGAGGGAATGAGCAGTTCTTC.

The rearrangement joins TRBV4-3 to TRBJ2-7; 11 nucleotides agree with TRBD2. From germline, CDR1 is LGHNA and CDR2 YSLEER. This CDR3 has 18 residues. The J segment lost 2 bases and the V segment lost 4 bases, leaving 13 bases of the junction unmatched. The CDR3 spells CASSPDWDDSGGAYEQYF. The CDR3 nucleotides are TGCGCCAGCAGCCCGGATTGGGATGATAGCGGGGGGGCCTACGAGCAGTACTTC.

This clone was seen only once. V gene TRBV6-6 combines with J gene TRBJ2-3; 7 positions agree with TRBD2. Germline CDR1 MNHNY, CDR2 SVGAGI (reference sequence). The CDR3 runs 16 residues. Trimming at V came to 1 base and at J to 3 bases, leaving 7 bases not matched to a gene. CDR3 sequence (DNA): TGTGCCAGCAGTTACTTGTCGCGGGAGATAACAGATACGCAGTATTTT. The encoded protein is CASSYLSREITDTQYF.

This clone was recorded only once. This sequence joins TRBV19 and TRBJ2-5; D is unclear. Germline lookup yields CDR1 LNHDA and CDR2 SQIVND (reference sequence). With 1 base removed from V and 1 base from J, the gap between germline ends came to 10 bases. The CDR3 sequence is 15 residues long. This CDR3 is CASSIVAGAQETQYF. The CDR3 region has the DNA TGTGCCAGTAGTATAGTTGCAGGCGCCCAAGAGACCCAGTACTTC.

This CDR3 is CASSDWTGLNNQPQHF. The CDR3 DNA reads as TGTGCCAGCAGTGACTGGACAGGGCTTAACAATCAGCCCCAGCATTTT. The rearrangement joins TRBV25-1 to TRBJ1-5, with 8 nucleotides matching TRBD1. The CDR3 is 16 amino acids. The V gene end was trimmed by 3 bases and the J gene end by 3 bases; junction bases not matched to a gene: 7. The germline gives CDR1 MGHDK, CDR2 SYGVNS.

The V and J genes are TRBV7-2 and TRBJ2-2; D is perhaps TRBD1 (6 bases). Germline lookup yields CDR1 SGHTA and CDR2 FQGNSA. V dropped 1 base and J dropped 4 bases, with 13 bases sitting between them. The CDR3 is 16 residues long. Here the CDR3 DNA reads TGTGCCAGCAGCTTAGTAGGGGGACCTGGCACCGGGGAGCTGTTTTTT. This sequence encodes CASSLVGGPGTGELFF.

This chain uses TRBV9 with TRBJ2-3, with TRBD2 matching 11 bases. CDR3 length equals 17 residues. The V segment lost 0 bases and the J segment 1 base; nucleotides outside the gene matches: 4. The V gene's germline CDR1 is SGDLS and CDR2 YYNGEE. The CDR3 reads CASSVGRLAGRTDTQYF. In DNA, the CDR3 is TGTGCCAGCAGCGTAGGGAGACTAGCGGGACGCACAGATACGCAGTATTTT.

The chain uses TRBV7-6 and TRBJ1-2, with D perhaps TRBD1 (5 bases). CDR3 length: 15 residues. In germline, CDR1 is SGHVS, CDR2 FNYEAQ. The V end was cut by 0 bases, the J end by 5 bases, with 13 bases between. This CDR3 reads CASSLAQRGGYGYTF. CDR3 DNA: TGTGCCAGCAGCTTAGCGCAACGGGGGGGATATGGCTACACCTTC.

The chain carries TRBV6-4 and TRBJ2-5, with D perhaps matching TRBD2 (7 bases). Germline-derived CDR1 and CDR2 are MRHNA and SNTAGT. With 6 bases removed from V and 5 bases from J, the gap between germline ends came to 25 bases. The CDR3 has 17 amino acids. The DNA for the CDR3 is TGTGCCAGCAGGGACAGCAAGCGGGGATATTTAGGGGAGACCCAGTACTTC. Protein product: CASRDSKRGYLGETQYF.